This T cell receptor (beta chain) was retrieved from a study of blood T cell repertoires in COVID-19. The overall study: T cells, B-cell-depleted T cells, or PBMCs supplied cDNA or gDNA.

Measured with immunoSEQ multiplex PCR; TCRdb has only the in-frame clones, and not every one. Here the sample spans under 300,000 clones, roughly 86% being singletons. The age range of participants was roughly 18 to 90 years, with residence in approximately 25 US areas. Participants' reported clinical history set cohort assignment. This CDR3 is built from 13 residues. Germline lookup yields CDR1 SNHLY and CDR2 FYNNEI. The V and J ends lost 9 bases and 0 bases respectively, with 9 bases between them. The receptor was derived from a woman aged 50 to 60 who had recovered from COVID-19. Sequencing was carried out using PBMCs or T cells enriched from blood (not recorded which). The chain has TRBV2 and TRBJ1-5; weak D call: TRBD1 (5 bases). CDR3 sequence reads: CASTQGSNQPQHF. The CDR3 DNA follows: TGTGCCAGTACCCAGGGTAGCAATCAGCCCCAGCATTTT.